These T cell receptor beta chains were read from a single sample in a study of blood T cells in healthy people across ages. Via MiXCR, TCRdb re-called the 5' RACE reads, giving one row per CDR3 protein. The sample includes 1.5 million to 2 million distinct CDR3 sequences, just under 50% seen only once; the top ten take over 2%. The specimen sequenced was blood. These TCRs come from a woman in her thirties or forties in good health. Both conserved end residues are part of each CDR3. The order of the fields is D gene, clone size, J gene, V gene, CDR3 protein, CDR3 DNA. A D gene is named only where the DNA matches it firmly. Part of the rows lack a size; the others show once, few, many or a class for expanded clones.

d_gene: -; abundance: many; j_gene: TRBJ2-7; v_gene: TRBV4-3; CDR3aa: CASSQVWDGEQYF; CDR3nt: TGCGCCAGCAGCCAAGTTTGGGACGGGGAGCAGTACTTC
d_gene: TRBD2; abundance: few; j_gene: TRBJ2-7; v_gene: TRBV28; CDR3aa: CASSSPGTSGWSSYEQYF; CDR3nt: TGTGCCAGCAGTTCACCCGGGACTAGCGGGTGGAGCTCCTACGAGCAGTACTTC
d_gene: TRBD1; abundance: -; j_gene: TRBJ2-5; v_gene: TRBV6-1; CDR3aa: CASSVMDRQETQYF; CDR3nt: TGTGCCAGCAGTGTAATGGACAGGCAAGAGACCCAGTACTTC
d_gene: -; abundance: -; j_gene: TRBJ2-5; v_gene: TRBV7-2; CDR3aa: CASGARGFQETQYF; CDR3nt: TGTGCCAGCGGGGCCCGGGGGTTCCAAGAGACCCAGTACTTC
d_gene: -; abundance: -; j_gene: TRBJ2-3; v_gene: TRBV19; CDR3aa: CASSMRELPRDTQYF; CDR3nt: TGTGCCAGTAGTATGCGGGAACTACCTAGAGATACGCAGTATTTT
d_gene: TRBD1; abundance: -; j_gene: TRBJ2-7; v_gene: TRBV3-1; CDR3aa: CASSLTGSQEQYF; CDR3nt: TGTGCCAGCAGCCTGACAGGGTCTCAAGAGCAGTACTTC
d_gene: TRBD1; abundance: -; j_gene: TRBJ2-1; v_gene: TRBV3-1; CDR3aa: CASSDQDRGPYNEQFF; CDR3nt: TGTGCCAGCAGCGATCAGGACAGGGGGCCTTACAATGAGCAGTTCTTC
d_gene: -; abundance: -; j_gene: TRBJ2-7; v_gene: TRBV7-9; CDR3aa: CASGRLGGQYF; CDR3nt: TGTGCCAGCGGCAGACTAGGGGGGCAGTACTTC
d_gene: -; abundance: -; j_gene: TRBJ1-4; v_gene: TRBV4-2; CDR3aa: CASSQANSLANEKLFF; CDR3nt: TGTGCCAGCAGCCAAGCGAACAGTCTCGCTAATGAAAAACTGTTTTTT
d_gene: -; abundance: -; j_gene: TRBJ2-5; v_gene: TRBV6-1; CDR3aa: CARGETQYF; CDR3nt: TGTGCCAGGGGAGAGACCCAGTATTTC
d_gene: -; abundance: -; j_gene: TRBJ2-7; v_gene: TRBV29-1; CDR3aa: CSVEWQGNEQYF; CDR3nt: TGCAGCGTTGAGTGGCAGGGCAATGAGCAGTACTTC
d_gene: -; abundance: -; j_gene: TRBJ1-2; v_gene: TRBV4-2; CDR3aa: CASSQDRGRGYTF; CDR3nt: TGTGCCAGCAGCCAAGACAGGGGAAGGGGCTACACCTTC
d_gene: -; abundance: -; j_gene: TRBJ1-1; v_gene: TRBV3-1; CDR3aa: CASSPPERVGRTSTEAFF; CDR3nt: TGTGCCAGCAGCCCCCCAGAGAGGGTCGGAAGGACATCGACTGAAGCTTTCTTT
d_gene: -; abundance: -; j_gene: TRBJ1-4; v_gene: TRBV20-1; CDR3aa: CSAAAPANEKLFF; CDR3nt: TGCAGTGCTGCAGCCCCGGCGAATGAAAAACTGTTTTTT
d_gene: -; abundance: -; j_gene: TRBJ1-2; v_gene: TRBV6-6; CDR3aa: CASSYDGYGYTF; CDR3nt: TGTGCCAGCAGTTATGATGGCTATGGCTACACCTTC
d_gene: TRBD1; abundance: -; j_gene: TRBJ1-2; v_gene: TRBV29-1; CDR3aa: CSVGDRGLNYGYTF; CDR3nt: TGCAGCGTTGGGGACAGGGGGTTAAACTATGGCTACACCTTC
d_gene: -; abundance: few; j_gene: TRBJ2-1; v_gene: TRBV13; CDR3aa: CASSLSPPGGSEQFF; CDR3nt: TGTGCCAGCAGCTTAAGCCCTCCGGGGGGCTCTGAGCAGTTCTTC
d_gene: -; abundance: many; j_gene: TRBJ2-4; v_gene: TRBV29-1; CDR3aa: CSVKSGVDIQYF; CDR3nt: TGCAGCGTTAAATCGGGCGTGGACATTCAGTACTTC
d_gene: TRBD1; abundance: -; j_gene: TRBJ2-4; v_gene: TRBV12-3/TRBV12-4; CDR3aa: CASRNGQVGQNIQYF; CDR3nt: TGTGCCAGCAGAAACGGACAGGTGGGACAAAACATTCAGTACTTC
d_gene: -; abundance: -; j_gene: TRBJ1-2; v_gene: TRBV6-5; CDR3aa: CASSATDYYGYTF; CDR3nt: TGTGCCAGCAGTGCGACAGACTACTATGGCTACACCTTC
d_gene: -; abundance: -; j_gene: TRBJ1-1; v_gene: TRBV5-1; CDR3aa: CASSPGTLGTEAFF; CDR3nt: TGCGCCAGCAGTCCCGGGACGTTGGGGACTGAAGCTTTCTTT
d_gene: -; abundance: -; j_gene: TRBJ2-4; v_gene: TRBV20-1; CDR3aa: CSAREGALAKNIQYF; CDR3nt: TGCAGTGCTAGAGAGGGGGCTCTAGCCAAAAACATTCAGTACTTC
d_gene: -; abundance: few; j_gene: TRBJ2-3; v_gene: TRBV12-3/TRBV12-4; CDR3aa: CASSLSRRQVTDTQYF; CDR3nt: TGTGCCAGCAGTTTAAGTAGAAGACAGGTTACAGATACGCAGTATTTT
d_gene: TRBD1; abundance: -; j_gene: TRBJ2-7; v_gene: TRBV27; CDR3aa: CASSLLKTGGDSYEQYF; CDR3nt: TGTGCCAGCAGTCTCCTCAAGACAGGGGGGGACTCCTACGAGCAGTACTTC
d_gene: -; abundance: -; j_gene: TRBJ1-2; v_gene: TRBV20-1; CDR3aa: CSASPQTYGYTF; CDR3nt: TGCAGTGCTAGTCCGCAAACCTATGGCTACACCTTC
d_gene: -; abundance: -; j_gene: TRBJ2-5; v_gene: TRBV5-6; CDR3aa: CASSLYSAPQETQYF; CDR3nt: TGTGCCAGCAGCTTGTATAGCGCCCCCCAAGAGACCCAGTACTTC
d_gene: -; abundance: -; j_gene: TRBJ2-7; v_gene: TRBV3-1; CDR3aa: CASSHGRGVYEQYF; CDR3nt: TGTGCCAGCAGCCACGGCCGGGGAGTCTACGAGCAGTACTTC
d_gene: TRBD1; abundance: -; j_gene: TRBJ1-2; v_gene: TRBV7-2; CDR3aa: CASSLRAAIQGGYYGYTF; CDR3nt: TGTGCCAGCAGCCTTCGGGCGGCCATACAGGGGGGCTACTATGGCTACACCTTC
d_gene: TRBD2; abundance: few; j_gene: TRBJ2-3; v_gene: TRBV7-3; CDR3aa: CASSLSWTSMDTQYF; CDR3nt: TGTGCCAGCAGCTTAAGTTGGACTAGTATGGATACGCAGTATTTT
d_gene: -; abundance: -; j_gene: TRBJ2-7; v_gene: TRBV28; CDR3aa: CASSLLGAGGYEQYF; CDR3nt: TGTGCCAGCAGCCTCTTAGGGGCCGGAGGCTACGAGCAGTACTTC
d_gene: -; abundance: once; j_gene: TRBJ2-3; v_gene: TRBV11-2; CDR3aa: CASSVSNRRLDTQYF; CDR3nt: TGTGCCAGCAGCGTATCGAACAGACGCTTGGATACGCAGTATTTT
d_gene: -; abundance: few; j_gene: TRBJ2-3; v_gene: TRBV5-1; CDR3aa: CASIIGVIGADTQYF; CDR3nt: TGCGCCAGCATAATAGGCGTCATAGGAGCAGATACGCAGTATTTT
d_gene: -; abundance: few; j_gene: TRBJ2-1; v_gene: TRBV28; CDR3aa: CASYEGGEQFF; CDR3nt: TGTGCCAGCTATGAAGGTGGTGAGCAGTTCTTC
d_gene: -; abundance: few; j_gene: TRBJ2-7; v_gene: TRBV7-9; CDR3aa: CASSSWVSGYEQYF; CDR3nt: TGTGCCAGCAGCTCTTGGGTATCGGGCTACGAGCAGTACTTC
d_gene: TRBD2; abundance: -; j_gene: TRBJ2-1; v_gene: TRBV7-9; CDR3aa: CASSKSGGPYNEQFF; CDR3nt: TGTGCCAGCAGTAAGAGCGGGGGGCCCTACAATGAGCAGTTCTTC
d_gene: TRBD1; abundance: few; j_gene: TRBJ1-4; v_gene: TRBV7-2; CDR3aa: CASSADRGAEKLFF; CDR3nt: TGTGCCAGCAGCGCGGACAGGGGAGCAGAAAAACTGTTTTTT
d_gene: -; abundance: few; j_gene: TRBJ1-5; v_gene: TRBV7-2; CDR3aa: CASSQRWGQPQHF; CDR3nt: TGTGCCAGCAGCCAGCGTTGGGGTCAGCCCCAGCATTTT
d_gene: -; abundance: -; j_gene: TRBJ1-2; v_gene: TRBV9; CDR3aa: CASSVALRGEAPYGYTF; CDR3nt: TGTGCCAGCAGCGTAGCCCTTAGAGGGGAGGCCCCCTATGGCTACACCTTC
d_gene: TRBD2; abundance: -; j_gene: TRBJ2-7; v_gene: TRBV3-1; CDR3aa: CASRYKRGTSYEQYF; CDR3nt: TGTGCCAGCAGGTACAAGCGGGGGACCTCATACGAGCAGTACTTC
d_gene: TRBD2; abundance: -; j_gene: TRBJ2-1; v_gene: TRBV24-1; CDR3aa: CATGARGVEQFF; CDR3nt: TGTGCCACCGGTGCCCGGGGGGTTGAGCAGTTCTTC
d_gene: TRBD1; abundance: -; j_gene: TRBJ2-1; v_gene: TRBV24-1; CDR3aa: CATSDPWGQGPNEQFF; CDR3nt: TGTGCCACCAGTGATCCCTGGGGACAGGGCCCCAATGAGCAGTTCTTC
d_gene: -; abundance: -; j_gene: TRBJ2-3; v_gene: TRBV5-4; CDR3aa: CASGDWADTQYF; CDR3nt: TGTGCCAGCGGAGACTGGGCAGATACGCAGTATTTT
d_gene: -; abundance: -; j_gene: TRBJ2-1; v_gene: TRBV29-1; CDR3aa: CSVPRPGGPVYNEQFF; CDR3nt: TGCAGCGTTCCCCGTCCCGGGGGGCCCGTCTACAATGAGCAGTTCTTC
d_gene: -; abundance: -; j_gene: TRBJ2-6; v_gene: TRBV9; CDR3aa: CASSAYRVSGANVLTF; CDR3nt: TGTGCCAGCAGCGCGTACAGGGTCTCTGGGGCCAACGTCCTGACTTTC
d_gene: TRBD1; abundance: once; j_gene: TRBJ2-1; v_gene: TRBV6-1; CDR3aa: CASPRGPPGMYEQFF; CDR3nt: TGTGCCAGCCCTAGGGGGCCCCCTGGGATGTATGAGCAGTTCTTC
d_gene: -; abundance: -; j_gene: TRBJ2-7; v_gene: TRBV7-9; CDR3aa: CASSKHTGSEQYF; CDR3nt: TGTGCCAGCAGCAAGCACACAGGGTCCGAGCAGTACTTC
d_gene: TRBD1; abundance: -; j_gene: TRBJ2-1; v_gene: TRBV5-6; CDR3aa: CASSPGTGQSYNEQFF; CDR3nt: TGTGCCAGCAGCCCTGGAACGGGACAGTCCTACAATGAGCAGTTCTTC
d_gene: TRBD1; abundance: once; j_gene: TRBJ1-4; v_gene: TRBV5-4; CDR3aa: CASSRGQMMSNEKLFF; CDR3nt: TGTGCCAGCAGCCGGGGACAGATGATGTCTAATGAAAAACTGTTTTTT
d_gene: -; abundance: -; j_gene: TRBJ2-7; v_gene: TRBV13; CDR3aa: CASSSRTLSYEQYF; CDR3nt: TGTGCCAGCAGCTCCAGGACCCTTTCCTACGAGCAGTACTTC
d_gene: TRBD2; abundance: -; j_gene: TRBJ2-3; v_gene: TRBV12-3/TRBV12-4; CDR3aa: CASSFSTSRADTQYF; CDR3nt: TGTGCCAGCAGTTTTTCGACTAGCAGGGCAGATACGCAGTATTTT
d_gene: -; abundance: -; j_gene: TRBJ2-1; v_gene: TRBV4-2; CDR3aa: CASSQDWVSGEQFF; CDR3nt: TGTGCCAGCAGCCAAGATTGGGTGAGTGGGGAGCAGTTCTTC